This T cell receptor beta chain was retrieved from a study of cytomegalovirus exposure and HLA in healthy donors. Primers: 60 Vbeta forward and 13 Jbeta reverse. Only in-frame clones appear in the TCRdb table, and some are missing; sequencing was by immunoSEQ multiplex PCR. The sample consists of 120,000 or so clones, about 80% of them appearing once. In its sample, this clone was seen a few times. While unrecorded immune exposures were likely, the donors were nominally healthy when sampled. Specimen: PBMCs. This TCR was sampled from a woman in her forties or fifties in good health and CMV-seronegative.

CDR3 amino acids: CASSHRTSGPYEQYF. In DNA form, the CDR3 reads TGTGCCAGCAGTCATAGGACTAGCGGGCCCTACGAGCAGTACTTC. V usage is TRBV25-1 and J usage is TRBJ2-7, with 11 bases aligning to TRBD2. The CDR3 runs to 15 residues. The ends lost 5 bases at V and 2 bases at J; junction bases unmatched: 5. Germline V gives CDR1 MGHDK, CDR2 SYGVNS.